The present T cell receptor (beta chain) was sequenced within a study of HIV-infected patients and healthy controls. Study results and caveats: The study did not determine the donors' HLA types. HIV+ repertoires were severely depleted of MAIT alpha-chain CDR3s, unlike healthy controls.

All unsorted peripheral T cells were captured because whole blood was used without fractionation. By sample fraction, this clonotype is medium-sized. Antigen unknown. Trimming removed 6 bases from V and 2 bases from J, with 22 bases in between. Germline CDR1 reads SGHNT; CDR2 reads YYREEE (reference sequence). The CDR3 loop spans 17 amino acids. Alpha and beta constant-region primers primed reverse transcription of about 470 ng RNA. Using multiplexing indices, alpha and beta chain libraries were generated apart by chain-specific third strand synthesis. Via MiXCR, TCRdb re-called the 5' RACE reads, giving one row per CDR3 protein. The sample includes 19,000 or so distinct CDR3 sequences, about 12% of them seen just once.

The clonotype was recovered from an adult in good health. Sequences were obtained from blood. The gene calls are TRBV5-4 and TRBJ2-3; D is perhaps TRBD2 (7 bases). The chain's CDR3 is CASTRKLGGAVTDTQYF. DNA of the CDR3: TGTGCCAGCACGCGCAAGCTGGGGGGGGCTGTCACAGATACGCAGTATTTT.